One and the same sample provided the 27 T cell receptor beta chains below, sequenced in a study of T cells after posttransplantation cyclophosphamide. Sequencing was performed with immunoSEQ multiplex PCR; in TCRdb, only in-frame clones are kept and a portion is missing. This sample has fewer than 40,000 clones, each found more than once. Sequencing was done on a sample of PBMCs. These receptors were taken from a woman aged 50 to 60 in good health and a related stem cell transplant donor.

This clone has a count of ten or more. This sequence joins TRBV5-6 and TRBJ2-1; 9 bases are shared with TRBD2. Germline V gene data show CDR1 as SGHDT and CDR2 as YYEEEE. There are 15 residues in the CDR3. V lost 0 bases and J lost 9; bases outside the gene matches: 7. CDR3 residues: CASSLERAGGPEQFF. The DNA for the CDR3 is TGTGCCAGCAGCTTGGAGCGAGCGGGAGGCCCTGAGCAGTTCTTC.

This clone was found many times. CDR3: CASNSGRNEQFF. CDR3 bases: TGTGCCAGTAATAGCGGGAGGAATGAGCAGTTCTTC. V gene TRBV19 combines with J gene TRBJ2-1; 10 bases align to TRBD2. Germline lookup yields CDR1 LNHDA and CDR2 SQIVND (reference sequence). Trimming cost V 7 bases and J 7 bases; bases outside gene matches: 1. This CDR3 contains 12 residues.

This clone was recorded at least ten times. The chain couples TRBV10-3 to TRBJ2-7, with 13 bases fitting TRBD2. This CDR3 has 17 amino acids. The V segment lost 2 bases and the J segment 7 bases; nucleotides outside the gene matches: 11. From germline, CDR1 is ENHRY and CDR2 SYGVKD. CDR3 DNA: TGTGCCATCAGTGAGGGGACTAGCGGGATTAGGCCGCGGGAGCAGTACTTC. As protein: CAISEGTSGIRPREQYF.

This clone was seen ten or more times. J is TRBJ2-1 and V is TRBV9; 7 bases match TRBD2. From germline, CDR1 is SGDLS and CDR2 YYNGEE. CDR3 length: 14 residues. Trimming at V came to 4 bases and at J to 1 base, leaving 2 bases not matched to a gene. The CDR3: CASSNGGSYNEQFF. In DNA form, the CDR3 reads TGTGCCAGCAGCAACGGGGGGTCCTACAATGAGCAGTTCTTC.

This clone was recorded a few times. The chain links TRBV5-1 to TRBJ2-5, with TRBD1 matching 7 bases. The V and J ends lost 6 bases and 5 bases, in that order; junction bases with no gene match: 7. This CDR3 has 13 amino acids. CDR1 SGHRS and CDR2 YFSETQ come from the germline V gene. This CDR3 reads CASNEGATETQYF. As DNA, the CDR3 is TGCGCCAGCAACGAGGGGGCTACGGAGACCCAGTACTTC.

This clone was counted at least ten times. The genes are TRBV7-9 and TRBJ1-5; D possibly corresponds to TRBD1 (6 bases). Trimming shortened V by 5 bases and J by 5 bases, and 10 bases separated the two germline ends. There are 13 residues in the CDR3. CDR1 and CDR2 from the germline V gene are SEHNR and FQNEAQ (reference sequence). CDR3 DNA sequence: TGTGCCAGCAGCCAGGGGCTTGATCAGCCCCAGCATTTT. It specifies CASSQGLDQPQHF.

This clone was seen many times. The CDR3 DNA reads as TGTGCCATCAGGCCTAGAACAGGAGTCGACACTGAAGCTTTCTTT. Amino acid sequence: CAIRPRTGVDTEAFF. The V gene is TRBV10-3, the J gene TRBJ1-1; possible D gene TRBD1, 5 bases. V lost 6 bases, J lost 3 bases, and 17 bases lay in between. This CDR3 is built from 15 residues. Germline CDR1 is ENHRY and CDR2 is SYGVKD.

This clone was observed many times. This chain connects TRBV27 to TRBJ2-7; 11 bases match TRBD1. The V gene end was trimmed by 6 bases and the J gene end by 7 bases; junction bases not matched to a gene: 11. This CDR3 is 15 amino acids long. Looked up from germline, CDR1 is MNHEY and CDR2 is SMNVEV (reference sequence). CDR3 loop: CASSPPGQGVEEQYF. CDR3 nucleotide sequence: TGTGCCAGCAGCCCGCCGGGACAGGGGGTTGAAGAGCAGTACTTC.

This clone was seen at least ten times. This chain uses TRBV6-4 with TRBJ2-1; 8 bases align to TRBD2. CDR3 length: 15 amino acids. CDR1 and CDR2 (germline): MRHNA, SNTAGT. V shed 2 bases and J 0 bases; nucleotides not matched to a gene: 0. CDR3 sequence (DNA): TGTGCCAGCAGTGACACTAGCGGCTCCTACAATGAGCAGTTCTTC. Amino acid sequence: CASSDTSGSYNEQFF.

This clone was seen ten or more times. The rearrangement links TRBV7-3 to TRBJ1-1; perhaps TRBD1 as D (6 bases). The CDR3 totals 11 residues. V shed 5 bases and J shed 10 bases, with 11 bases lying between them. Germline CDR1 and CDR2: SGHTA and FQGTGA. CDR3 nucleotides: TGTGCCAGCAGCCCCACAGGGATAGCTTTCTTT. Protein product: CASSPTGIAFF. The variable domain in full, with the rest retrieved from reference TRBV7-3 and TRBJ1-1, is GAGVSQTPSNKVTEKGKYVELRCDPISGHTALYWYRQSLGQGPEFLIYFQGTGAADDSGLPNDRFFAVRPEGSVSTLKIQRTERGDSAVYLCASSPTGIAFFGQGTRLTVV.

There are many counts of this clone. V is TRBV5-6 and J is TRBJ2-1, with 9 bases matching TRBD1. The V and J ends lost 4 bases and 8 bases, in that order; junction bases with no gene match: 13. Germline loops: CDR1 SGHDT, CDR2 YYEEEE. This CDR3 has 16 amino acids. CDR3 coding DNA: TGTGCCAGCAGCACCATCGACAGGGGGATTAGGTATGAGCAGTTCTTC. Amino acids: CASSTIDRGIRYEQFF.

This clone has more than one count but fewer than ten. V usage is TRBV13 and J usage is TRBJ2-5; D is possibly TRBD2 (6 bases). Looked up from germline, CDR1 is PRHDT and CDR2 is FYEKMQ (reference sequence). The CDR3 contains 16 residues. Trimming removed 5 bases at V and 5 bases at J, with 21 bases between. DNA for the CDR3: TGTGCCAGCAGCCTCGGAGGGGCGAGAGGAAAGGAGACCCAGTACTTC. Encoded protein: CASSLGGARGKETQYF.

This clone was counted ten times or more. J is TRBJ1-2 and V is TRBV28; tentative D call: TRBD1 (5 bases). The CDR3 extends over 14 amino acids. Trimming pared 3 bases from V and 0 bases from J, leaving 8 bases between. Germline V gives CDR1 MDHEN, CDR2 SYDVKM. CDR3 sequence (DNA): TGTGCCAGCAGTTTGTCGGGGGCTAACTATGGCTACACCTTC. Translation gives CASSLSGANYGYTF.

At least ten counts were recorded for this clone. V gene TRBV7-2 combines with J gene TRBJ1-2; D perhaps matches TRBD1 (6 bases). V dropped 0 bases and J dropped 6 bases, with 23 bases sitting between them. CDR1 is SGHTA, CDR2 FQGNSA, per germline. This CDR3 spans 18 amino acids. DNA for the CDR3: TGTGCCAGCAGCTTAGCCCCTCGGGGGGGGCGGGACTCGGATGGCTACACCTTC. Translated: CASSLAPRGGRDSDGYTF.

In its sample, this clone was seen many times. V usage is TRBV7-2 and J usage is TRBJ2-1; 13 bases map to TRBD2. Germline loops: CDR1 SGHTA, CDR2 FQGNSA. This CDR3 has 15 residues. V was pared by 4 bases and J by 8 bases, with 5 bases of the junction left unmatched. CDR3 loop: CASSSGTSGNDEQFF. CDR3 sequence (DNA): TGTGCCAGCAGCTCCGGGACTAGCGGGAACGATGAGCAGTTCTTC.

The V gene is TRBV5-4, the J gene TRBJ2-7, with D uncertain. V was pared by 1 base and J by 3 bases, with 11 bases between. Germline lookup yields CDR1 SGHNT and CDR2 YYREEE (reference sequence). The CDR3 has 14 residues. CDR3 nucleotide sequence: TGTGCCAGCAGCTTGCGAGGCCCGGGCTACGAGCAGTACTTC. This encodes CASSLRGPGYEQYF.

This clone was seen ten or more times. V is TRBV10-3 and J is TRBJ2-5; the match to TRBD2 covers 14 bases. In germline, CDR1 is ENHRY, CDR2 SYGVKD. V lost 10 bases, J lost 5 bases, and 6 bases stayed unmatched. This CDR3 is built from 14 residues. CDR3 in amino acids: CATRLAGGQETQYF. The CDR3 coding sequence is TGTGCCACCCGACTAGCGGGAGGGCAGGAGACCCAGTACTTC.

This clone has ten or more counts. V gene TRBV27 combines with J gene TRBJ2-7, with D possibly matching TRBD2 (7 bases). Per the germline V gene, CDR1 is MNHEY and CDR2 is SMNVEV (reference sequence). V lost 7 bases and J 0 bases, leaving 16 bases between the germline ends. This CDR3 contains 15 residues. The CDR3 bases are TGTGCCAGCACCTTAACGGGGGGCGGCTCCTACGAGCAGTACTTC. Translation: CASTLTGGGSYEQYF.

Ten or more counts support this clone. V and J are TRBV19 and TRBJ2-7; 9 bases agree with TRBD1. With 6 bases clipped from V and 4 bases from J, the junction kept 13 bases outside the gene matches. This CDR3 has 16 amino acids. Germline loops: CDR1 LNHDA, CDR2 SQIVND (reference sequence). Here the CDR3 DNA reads TGTGCCAGTAGCCCACGAGGGGGACAGGGCCTGTACGAGCAGTACTTC. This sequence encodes CASSPRGGQGLYEQYF.

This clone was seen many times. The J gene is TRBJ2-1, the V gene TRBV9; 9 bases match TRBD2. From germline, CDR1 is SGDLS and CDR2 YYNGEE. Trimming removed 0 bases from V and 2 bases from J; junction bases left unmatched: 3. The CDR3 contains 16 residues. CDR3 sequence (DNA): TGTGCCAGCAGCGTAGTAGCGGGAGCCCCCTACAATGAGCAGTTCTTC. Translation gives CASSVVAGAPYNEQFF.

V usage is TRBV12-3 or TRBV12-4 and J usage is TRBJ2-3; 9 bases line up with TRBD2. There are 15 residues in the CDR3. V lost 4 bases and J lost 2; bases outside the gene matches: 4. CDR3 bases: TGTGCCAGCAGTTCCCGACTAGCGGCCACAGATACGCAGTATTTT. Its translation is CASSSRLAATDTQYF.

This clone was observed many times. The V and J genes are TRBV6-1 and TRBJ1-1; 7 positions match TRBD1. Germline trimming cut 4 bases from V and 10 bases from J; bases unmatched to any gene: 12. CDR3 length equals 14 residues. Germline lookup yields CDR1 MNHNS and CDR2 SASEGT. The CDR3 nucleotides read TGTGCCAGCAGTGGATCCGGGACAGTCCTGGGAGCTTTCTTT. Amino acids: CASSGSGTVLGAFF.

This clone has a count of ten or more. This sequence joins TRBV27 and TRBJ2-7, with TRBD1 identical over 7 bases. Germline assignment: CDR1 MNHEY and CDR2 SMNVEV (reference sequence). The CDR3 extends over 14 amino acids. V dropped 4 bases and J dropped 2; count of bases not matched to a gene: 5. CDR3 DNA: TGTGCCAGCAGTTCCGGGACAGAGACCTACGAGCAGTACTTC. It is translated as CASSSGTETYEQYF.

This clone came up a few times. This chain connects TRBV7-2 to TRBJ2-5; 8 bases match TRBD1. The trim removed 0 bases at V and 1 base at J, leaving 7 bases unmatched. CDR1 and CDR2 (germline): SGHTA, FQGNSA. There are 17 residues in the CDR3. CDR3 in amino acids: CASSLARTGSFQETQYF. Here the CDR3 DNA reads TGTGCCAGCAGCTTAGCTCGGACAGGGAGTTTCCAAGAGACCCAGTACTTC.

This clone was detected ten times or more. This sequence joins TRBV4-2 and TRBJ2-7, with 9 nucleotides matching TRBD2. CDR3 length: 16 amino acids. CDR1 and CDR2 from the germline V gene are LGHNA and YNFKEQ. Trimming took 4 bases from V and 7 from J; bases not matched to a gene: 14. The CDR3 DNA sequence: TGTGCCAGCAGCCCGCGGGTTAGCGGGGGTCTGGGAGAGCAGTACTTC. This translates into CASSPRVSGGLGEQYF.

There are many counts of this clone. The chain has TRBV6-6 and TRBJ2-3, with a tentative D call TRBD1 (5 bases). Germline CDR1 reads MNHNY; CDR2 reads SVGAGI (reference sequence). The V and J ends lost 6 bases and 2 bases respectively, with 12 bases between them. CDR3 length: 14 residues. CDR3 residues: CASRRDSYTDTQYF. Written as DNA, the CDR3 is TGTGCCAGCAGAAGAGACAGCTACACAGATACGCAGTATTTT.

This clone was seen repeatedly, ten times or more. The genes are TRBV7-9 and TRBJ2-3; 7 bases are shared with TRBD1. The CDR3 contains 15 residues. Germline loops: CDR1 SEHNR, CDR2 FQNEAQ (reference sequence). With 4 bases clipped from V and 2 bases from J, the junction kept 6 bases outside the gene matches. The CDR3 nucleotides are TGTGCCAGCAGCTCCCTGGGACAGATCACAGATACGCAGTATTTT. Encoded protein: CASSSLGQITDTQYF.